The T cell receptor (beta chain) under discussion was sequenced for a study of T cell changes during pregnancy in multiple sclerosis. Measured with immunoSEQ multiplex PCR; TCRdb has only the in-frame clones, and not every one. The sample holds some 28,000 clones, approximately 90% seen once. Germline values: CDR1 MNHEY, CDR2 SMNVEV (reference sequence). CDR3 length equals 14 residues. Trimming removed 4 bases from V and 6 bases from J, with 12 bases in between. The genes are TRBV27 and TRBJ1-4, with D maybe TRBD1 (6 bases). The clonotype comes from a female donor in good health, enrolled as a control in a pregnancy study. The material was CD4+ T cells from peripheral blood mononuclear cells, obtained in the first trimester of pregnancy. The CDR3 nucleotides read TGTGCCAGCAGTTCTCATCACAGGGATGAAAAACTGTTTTTT. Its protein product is CASSSHHRDEKLFF.